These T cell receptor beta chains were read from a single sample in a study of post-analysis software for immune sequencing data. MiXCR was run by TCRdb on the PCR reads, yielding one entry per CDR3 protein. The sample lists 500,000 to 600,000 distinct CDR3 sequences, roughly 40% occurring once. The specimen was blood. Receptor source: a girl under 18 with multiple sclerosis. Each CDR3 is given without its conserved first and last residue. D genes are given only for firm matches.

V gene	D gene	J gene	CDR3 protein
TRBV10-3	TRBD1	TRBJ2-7	AISESDSRGMDFGYEQY
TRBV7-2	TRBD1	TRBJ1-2	ASKGQGNGYT
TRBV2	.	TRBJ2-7	ASSEGMTSGGEQY
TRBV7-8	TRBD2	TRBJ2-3	ASSLVPSGGAADPQY
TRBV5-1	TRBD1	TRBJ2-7	ASSFRTGGGEQY
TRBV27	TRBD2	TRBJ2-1	AGSLPPGLEVSPTIFEQF
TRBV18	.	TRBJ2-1	ASLTVNEQF
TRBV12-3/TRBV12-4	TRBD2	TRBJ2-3	ASSPTSGMGTDAQY
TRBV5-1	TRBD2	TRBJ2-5	ASSWPTSGRRETQY
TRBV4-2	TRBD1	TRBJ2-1	ASSQDQGTGSYNEQF
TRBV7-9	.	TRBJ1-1	ASSEALQSLNTEAF
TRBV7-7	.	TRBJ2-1	ASSALRGGEQF
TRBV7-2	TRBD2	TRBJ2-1	ASSFGSGGSMGEQF
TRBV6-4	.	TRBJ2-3	ASSDSGRRTDTQY
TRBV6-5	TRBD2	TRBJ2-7	ASRGLATYEQY
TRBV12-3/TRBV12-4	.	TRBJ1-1	VSSPPPEAF
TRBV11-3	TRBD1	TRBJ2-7	ASSPPTGGYYEQY
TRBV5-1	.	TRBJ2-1	ATRTDRGYNEQF
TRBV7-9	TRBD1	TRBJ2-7	ASSWVQGGEEQY
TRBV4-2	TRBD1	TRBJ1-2	ASSQLTGDPRGYT
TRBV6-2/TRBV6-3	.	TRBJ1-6	ASSRTDSPPH
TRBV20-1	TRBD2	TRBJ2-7	SVSQRGLAGVKGEQY
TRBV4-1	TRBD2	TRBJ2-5	ASSRRAGLQETQY
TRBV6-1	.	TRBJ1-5	ASSEDRATRGQPQH
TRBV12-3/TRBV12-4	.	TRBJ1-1	ARPRAEAF
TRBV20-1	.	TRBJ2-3	SAIYTTDTQY
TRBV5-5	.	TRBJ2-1	ASSPAGNSYNEQF
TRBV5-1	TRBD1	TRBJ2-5	ASSPEGAQETQY
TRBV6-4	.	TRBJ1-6	ASSAGRTKGSPLH
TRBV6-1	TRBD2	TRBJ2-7	ASSEAMGTSGYEQY
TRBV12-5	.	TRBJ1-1	ASGLFKVREYTEAF
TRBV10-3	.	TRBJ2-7	ATLVAREQY
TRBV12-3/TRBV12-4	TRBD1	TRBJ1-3	ASSLGTGTGNTIY
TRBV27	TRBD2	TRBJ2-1	ASSPPGPGGYNEQF
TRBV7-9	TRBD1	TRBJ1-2	ASSSAGQGSYGYT
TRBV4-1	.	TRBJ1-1	ASSQGSGQSNIEAF
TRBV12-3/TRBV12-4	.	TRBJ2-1	ASSLRGSPRQDEQF
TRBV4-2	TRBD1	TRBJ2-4	ASSQEAGGQAKNIQY
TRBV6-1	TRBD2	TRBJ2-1	ASSLWTSGYNEQF